A single sample is the source of the 18 T cell receptor beta chains below, sequenced in a study of PD-L1 blockade in urothelial cancer. Data came from immunoSEQ multiplex PCR; TCRdb stores just in-frame clones and leaves some out. This sample has tens of thousands of clones; about 82% occur once, and the top ten carry under 3%. Sequencing was performed on PBMCs, taken around atezolizumab (anti-PD-L1) treatment. These receptors all stem from a man between 45 and 60 years old with urothelial cancer.

Only one count was recorded for this clone. For the CDR3, the DNA is TGTGCCAGCAGCGTAGGGCAGGGAATCTCCTACGAGCAGTACTTC. Translation gives CASSVGQGISYEQYF. The V call is TRBV9, the J call TRBJ2-7; D may be TRBD1 (5 bases). The germline V gene has CDR1 SGDLS and CDR2 YYNGEE. Trimming removed 0 bases at V and 0 bases at J, with 10 bases between. The CDR3 sequence is 15 residues long.

The chain is built from TRBV7-2 and TRBJ1-2, with D unclear. Looked up from germline, CDR1 is SGHTA and CDR2 is FQGNSA. The CDR3 runs to 15 residues. Trimming shortened V by 5 bases and J by 2 bases, and 15 bases separated the two germline ends. The CDR3 loop reads CASSPRSGGNYGYTF. The CDR3 DNA reads as TGTGCCAGCAGCCCCCGCAGTGGAGGGAACTATGGCTACACCTTC.

The chain employs TRBV5-1 and TRBJ2-5; 7 nucleotides line up with TRBD2. Germline trimming cut 4 bases from V and 5 bases from J; bases unmatched to any gene: 14. CDR3 length: 16 residues. Germline CDR1 is SGHRS and CDR2 is YFSETQ. The CDR3 reads CASSLYPMGGRETQYF. CDR3 sequence (DNA): TGCGCCAGCAGCCTATACCCTATGGGAGGGCGGGAGACCCAGTACTTC.

V is TRBV6-1 and J is TRBJ1-2, with D perhaps TRBD1 (6 bases). The CDR3 length is 12 residues. In germline, CDR1 is MNHNS, CDR2 SASEGT. V was pared by 0 bases and J by 12 bases, with 11 bases between. The CDR3 loop is CASSEARTADTF. In DNA, the CDR3 is TGTGCCAGCAGTGAAGCTAGGACAGCCGACACCTTC.

V and J are TRBV7-2 and TRBJ2-5, with 11 bases aligning to TRBD1. Germline loops: CDR1 SGHTA, CDR2 FQGNSA. V was pared by 1 base and J by 5 bases, with 3 bases of the junction left unmatched. The CDR3 contains 15 residues. The CDR3 DNA reads TGTGCCAGCAGCTTAGGTGGGACAGGGGGGGAGACCCAGTACTTC. This sequence encodes CASSLGGTGGETQYF.

This chain uses TRBV2 with TRBJ2-7, with TRBD1 identical over 10 bases. Per germline, CDR1 SNHLY and CDR2 FYNNEI. The CDR3 is 13 amino acids. After removal of 9 bases from V and 4 bases from J, the junction contained 6 bases not matched to a gene. In DNA form, the CDR3 reads TGTGCCAGTACCGGGACAGGGGATTACGAGCAGTACTTC. Its protein product is CASTGTGDYEQYF.

The chain couples TRBV27 to TRBJ1-2; D not certain. The CDR3 is made up of 10 amino acids. V lost 5 bases and J lost 8, with 6 bases in between. Germline V gene lookup returns CDR1 MNHEY and CDR2 SMNVEV (reference sequence). The CDR3 DNA reads TGTGCCAGCAGTAAAGAGGGCTACACCTTC. Protein sequence: CASSKEGYTF.

The J gene is TRBJ2-1, the V gene TRBV19, with TRBD2 as a possible D gene (8 bases). Germline CDR1 and CDR2: LNHDA and SQIVND (reference sequence). The germline V and J ends were trimmed by 11 bases and 8 bases, with 28 bases remaining between them. The CDR3 length is 16 residues. The CDR3 nucleotides are TGTGCCCCCTCGGGGACAGCCGGACTAGCTCGGGATGAGCAGTTCTTC. Its protein product is CAPSGTAGLARDEQFF.

V usage is TRBV6-5 and J usage is TRBJ1-1; no clear D gene. Per germline, CDR1 MNHEY and CDR2 SVGAGI. CDR3 size: 15 residues. Trimming took off 2 bases at V and 6 bases at J, with 16 bases between the two ends. Here the CDR3 DNA reads TGTGCCAGCAGTTACGAGGCGGGTGGAAATGCTGAAGCTTTCTTT. This sequence encodes CASSYEAGGNAEAFF.

The chain combines TRBV5-1 with TRBJ2-5; 7 positions agree with TRBD2. The CDR3 contains 14 residues. The J segment lost 0 bases and the V segment lost 4 bases, leaving 3 bases of the junction unmatched. Germline V CDR1 and CDR2: SGHRS, YFSETQ. The DNA of the CDR3 is TGCGCCAGCAGCGCGGGACTACACCAAGAGACCCAGTACTTC. Translated: CASSAGLHQETQYF.

The chain couples TRBV4-2 to TRBJ2-2; D is perhaps TRBD2 (6 bases). Germline values: CDR1 LGHNA, CDR2 YNFKEQ. The V end was cut by 1 base, the J end by 7 bases, with 10 bases between. CDR3 size: 14 residues. The CDR3 DNA follows: TGTGCCAGCAGCCAAGGGCTGGAGGGCGGGGAGCTGTTTTTT. Encoded protein: CASSQGLEGGELFF.

The chain recombines TRBV6-1 with TRBJ1-2; 8 bases are shared with TRBD1. CDR1 is MNHNS and CDR2 is SASEGT in the germline V gene. The CDR3 is 14 amino acids. V dropped 6 bases and J dropped 3; count of bases not matched to a gene: 6. The CDR3 DNA reads TGTGCCAGCAGAACACAGGGGGTGGACTATGGCTACACCTTC. It translates to CASRTQGVDYGYTF.

The CDR3 loop is CASSLAGTSGTGDEQFF. The DNA for the CDR3 is TGCGCCAGCAGCTTGGCGGGGACTAGCGGGACGGGAGATGAGCAGTTCTTC. The V and J genes are TRBV5-1 and TRBJ2-1; 13 bases map to TRBD2. The CDR3 contains 17 residues. After removal of 0 bases from V and 8 bases from J, the junction contained 8 bases not matched to a gene. The germline V gene encodes CDR1 SGHRS and CDR2 YFSETQ.

The CDR3 sequence: CASSGTSGRPTDNEQFF. In DNA form, the CDR3 reads TGTGCCAGCAGCGGGACTAGCGGGAGGCCCACCGACAATGAGCAGTTCTTC. This chain uses TRBV9 with TRBJ2-1; 14 bases are a match to TRBD2. CDR1 SGDLS and CDR2 YYNGEE come from the germline V gene. Trimming cost V 3 bases and J 5 bases; bases outside gene matches: 7. The CDR3 consists of 17 residues.

The V and J genes are TRBV6-6 and TRBJ2-1; TRBD2 matches 7 bases. Germline CDR1 MNHNY, CDR2 SVGAGI (reference sequence). V lost 6 bases to trimming and J lost 10 bases; unmatched junction nucleotides: 18. This CDR3 region has 16 residues. The DNA for the CDR3 is TGTGCCAGCAGCCCGTGGCGGGGGACCCTCCTAGGGGAGCAGTTCTTC. Protein: CASSPWRGTLLGEQFF.

This clone was seen only once. The chain combines TRBV7-2 with TRBJ2-7, with D perhaps TRBD2 (6 bases). V was shortened by 2 bases and J by 3 bases, with 14 bases between the two germline ends. Germline CDR1 and CDR2: SGHTA and FQGNSA. The CDR3 has 15 amino acids. The CDR3 loop reads CASSLSSGVGYEQYF. The CDR3 DNA sequence: TGTGCCAGCAGCTTAAGCTCGGGAGTGGGCTACGAGCAGTACTTC.

This chain connects TRBV5-1 to TRBJ2-2; perhaps TRBD1 as D (5 bases). Germline lookup yields CDR1 SGHRS and CDR2 YFSETQ. Deletions cut 2 bases from V and 6 bases from J, with 14 bases between. The CDR3 contains 15 residues. This chain's CDR3 is CASSFGHIVAGELFF. In nucleotides, the CDR3 is TGCGCCAGCAGCTTCGGACACATAGTTGCCGGGGAGCTGTTTTTT. Based on the CDR3 plus reference TRBV5-1 and TRBJ2-2, the full variable domain is KAGVTQTPRYLIKTRGQQVTLSCSPISGHRSVSWYQQTPGQGLQFLFEYFSETQRNKGNFPGRFSGRQFSNSRSEMNVSTLELGDSALYLCASSFGHIVAGELFFGEGSRLTVL.

The genes are TRBV2 and TRBJ2-2; 7 bases align to TRBD2. The CDR3 runs to 17 residues. V lost 6 bases and J lost 1; bases outside the gene matches: 11. CDR1 is SNHLY and CDR2 is FYNNEI in the germline V gene. Here the CDR3 DNA reads TGTGCCAGCAGCCTCCGGGGGGACTACCTGAACACCGGGGAGCTGTTTTTT. It codes for CASSLRGDYLNTGELFF.